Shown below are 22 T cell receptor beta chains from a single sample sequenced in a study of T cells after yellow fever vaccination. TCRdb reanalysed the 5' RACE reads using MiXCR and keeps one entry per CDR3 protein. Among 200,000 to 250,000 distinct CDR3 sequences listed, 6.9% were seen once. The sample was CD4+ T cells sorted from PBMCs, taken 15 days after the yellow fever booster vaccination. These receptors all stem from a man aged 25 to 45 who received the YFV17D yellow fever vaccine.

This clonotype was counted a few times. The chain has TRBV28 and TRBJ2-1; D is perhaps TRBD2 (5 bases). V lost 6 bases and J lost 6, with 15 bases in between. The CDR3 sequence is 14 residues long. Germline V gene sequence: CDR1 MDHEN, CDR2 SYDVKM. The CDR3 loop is CASRRPNSGNEQFF. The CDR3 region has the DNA TGTGCCAGCAGGAGACCGAACAGCGGCAATGAGCAGTTCTTC.

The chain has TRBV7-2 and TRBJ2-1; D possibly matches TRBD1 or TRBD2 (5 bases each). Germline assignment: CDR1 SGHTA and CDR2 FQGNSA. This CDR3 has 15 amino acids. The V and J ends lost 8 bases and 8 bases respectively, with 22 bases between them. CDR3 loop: CASSVGDVLIDEQFF. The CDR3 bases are TGTGCCAGCTCAGTGGGGGACGTTCTAATTGATGAGCAGTTCTTC.

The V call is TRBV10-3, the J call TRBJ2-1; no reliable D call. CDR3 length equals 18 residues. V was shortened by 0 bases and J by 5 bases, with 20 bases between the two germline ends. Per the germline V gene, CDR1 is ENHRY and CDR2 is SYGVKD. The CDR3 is CAISESIFGQSRHNEQFF. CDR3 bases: TGTGCCATCAGTGAGTCTATATTTGGCCAAAGCAGGCACAATGAGCAGTTCTTC.

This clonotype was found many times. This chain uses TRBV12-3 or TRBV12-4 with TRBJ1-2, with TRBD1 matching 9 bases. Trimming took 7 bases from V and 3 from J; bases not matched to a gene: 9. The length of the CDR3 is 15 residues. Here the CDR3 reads CASMPGQGSYYGYTF. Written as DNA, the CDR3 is TGTGCCAGCATGCCGGGACAGGGTTCTTACTATGGCTACACCTTC.

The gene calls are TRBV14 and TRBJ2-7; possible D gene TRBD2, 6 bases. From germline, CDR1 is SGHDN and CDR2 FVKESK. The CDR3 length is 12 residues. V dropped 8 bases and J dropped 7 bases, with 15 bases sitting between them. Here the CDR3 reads CASGRNAWEQYF. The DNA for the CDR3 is TGTGCCAGCGGGAGGAATGCCTGGGAGCAGTACTTC.

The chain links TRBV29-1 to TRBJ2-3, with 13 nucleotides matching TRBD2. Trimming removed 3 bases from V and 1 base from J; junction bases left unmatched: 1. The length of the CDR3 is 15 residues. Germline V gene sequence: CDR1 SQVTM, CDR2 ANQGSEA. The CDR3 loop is CSVDGTSGGTDTQYF. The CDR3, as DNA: TGCAGCGTTGACGGGACTAGCGGGGGCACAGATACGCAGTATTTT.

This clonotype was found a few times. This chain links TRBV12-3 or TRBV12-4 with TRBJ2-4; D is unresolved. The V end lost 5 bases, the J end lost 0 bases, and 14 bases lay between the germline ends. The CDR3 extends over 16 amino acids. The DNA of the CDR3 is TGTGCCAGCAGTCGGCCCAGGAATCTAGCCAAAAACATTCAGTACTTC. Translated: CASSRPRNLAKNIQYF.

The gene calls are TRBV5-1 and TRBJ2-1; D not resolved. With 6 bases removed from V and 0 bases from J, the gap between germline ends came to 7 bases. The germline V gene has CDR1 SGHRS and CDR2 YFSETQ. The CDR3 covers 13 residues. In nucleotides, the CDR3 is TGCGCCAGCACCATGAGCTCCTACAATGAGCAGTTCTTC. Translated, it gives CASTMSSYNEQFF.

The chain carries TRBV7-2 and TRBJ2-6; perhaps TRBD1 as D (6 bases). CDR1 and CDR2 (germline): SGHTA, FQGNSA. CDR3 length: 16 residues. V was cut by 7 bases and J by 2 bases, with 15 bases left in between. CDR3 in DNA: TGTGCCAGCAACCTACAGGGTTTTGCTGGGGCCAACGTCCTGACTTTC. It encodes CASNLQGFAGANVLTF. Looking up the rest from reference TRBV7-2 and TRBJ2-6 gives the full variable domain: GAGVSQSPSNKVTEKGKDVELRCDPISGHTALYWYRQSLGQGLEFLIYFQGNSAPDKSGLPSDRFSAERTGGSVSTLTIQRTQQEDSAVYLCASNLQGFAGANVLTFGAGSRLTVL.

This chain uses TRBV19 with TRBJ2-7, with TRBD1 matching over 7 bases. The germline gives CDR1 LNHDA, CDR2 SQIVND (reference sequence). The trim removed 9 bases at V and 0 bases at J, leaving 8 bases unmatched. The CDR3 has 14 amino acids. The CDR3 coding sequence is TGTGCCAGCAACCGGACAGGTGGCTCCTACGAGCAGTACTTC. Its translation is CASNRTGGSYEQYF.

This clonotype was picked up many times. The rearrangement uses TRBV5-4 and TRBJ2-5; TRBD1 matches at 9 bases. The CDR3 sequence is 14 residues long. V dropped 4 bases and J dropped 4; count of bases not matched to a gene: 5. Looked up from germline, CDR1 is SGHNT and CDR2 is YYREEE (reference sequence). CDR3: CASSRGQGTETQYF. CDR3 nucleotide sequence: TGTGCCAGCAGCAGGGGACAGGGAACAGAGACCCAGTACTTC. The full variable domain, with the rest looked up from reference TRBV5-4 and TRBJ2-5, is ETGVTQSPTHLIKTRGQQVTLRCSSQSGHNTVSWYQQALGQGPQFIFQYYREEENGRGNFPPRFSGLQFPNYSSELNVNALELDDSALYLCASSRGQGTETQYFGPGTRLLVL.

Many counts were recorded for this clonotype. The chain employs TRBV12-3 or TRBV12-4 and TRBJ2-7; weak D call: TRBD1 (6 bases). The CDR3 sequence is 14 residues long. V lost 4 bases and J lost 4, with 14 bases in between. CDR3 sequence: CASSSDRETYEQYF. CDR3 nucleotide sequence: TGTGCCAGCAGTTCGGACAGAGAGACTTACGAGCAGTACTTC.

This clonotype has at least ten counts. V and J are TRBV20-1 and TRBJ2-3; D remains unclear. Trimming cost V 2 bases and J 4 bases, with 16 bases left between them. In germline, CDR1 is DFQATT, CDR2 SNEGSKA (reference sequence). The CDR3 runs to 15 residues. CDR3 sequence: CSARPGLQSPDTQYF. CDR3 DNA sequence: TGCAGTGCTAGACCCGGGCTACAATCGCCAGATACGCAGTATTTT.

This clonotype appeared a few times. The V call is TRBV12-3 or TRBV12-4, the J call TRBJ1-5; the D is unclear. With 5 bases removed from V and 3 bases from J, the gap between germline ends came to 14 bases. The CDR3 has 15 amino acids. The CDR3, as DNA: TGTGCCAGCAGTGCAGAGGGAGGCGCCAATCAGCCCCAGCATTTT. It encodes CASSAEGGANQPQHF.

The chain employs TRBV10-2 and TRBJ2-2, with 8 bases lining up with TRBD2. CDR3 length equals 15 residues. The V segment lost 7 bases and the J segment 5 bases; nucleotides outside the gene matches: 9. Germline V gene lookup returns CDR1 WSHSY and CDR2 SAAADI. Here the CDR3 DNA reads TGCGCCAGCAAAGCCCGAGCGGGAGAAACCGGGGAGCTGTTTTTT. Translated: CASKARAGETGELFF.

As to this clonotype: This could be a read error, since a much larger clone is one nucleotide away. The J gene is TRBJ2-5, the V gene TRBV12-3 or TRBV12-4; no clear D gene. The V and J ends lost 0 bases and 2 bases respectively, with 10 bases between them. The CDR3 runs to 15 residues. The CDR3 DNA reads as TGTGCCAGCAGTTTAGCGGCGTATGATCAAGAGACCCAGTACTTC. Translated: CASSLAAYDQETQYF.

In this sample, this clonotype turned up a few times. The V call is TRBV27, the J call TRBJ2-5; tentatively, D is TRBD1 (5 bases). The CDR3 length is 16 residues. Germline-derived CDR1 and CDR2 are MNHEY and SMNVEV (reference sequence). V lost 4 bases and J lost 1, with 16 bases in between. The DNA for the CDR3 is TGTGCCAGCAGTTCCCGGAGCAGGGTTCCCCAAGAGACCCAGTACTTC. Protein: CASSSRSRVPQETQYF.

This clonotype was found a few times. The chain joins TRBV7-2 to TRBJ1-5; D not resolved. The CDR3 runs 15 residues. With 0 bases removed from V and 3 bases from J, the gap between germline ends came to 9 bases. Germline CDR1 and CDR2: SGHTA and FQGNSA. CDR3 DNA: TGTGCCAGCAGCTTAGCGGTAGGGCTCAATCAGCCCCAGCATTTT. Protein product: CASSLAVGLNQPQHF.

The CDR3 here is CASSSKTVGGPSLEQFF. The CDR3 nucleotides read TGTGCCAGCAGCTCTAAAACTGTGGGAGGGCCTTCCTTGGAGCAGTTCTTC. The chain carries TRBV11-3 and TRBJ2-1, with TRBD2 matching 7 bases. Germline V gene data show CDR1 as SGHNT and CDR2 as YENEEA. This CDR3 comprises 17 residues. The junction had 19 bases not matched to a gene; V was cut back by 4 bases and J by 10 bases.

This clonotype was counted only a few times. CDR3 nucleotide sequence: TGTGCCAGCAGCAGAGGGACTAGCGGGTTCTACGAGCAGTACTTC. This gives the protein CASSRGTSGFYEQYF. The chain employs TRBV3-1 and TRBJ2-7; 12 bases map to TRBD2. J gave up 3 bases and V 5 bases, and 5 bases lay outside the gene matches. The CDR3 runs 15 residues. Germline V gives CDR1 LGHDT, CDR2 YNNKEL (reference sequence).

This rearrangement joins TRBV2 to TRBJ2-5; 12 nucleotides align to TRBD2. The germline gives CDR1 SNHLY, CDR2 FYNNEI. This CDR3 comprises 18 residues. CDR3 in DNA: TGTACCATCAGACCCTACCCGGGACTAGCGGGTTACCAAGAGACCCAGTACTTC. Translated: CTIRPYPGLAGYQETQYF.

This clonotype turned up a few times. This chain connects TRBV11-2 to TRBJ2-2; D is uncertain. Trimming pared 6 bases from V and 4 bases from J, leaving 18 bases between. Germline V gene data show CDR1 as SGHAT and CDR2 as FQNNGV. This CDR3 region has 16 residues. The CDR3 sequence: CASSHLDGRGTGELFF. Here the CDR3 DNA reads TGTGCCAGCAGTCACTTGGACGGACGAGGCACCGGGGAGCTGTTTTTT.